This T cell receptor beta chain is from a study of blood T cell repertoires in COVID-19. The CDR3 totals 15 residues. From germline, CDR1 is SGHTS and CDR2 YDEGEE. The V segment lost 0 bases and the J segment 6 bases; nucleotides outside the gene matches: 2. Authors' analysis steps: For nucleated cells, counts were estimated from reference gene primer amplification. The assay was immunoSEQ multiplex PCR, and TCRdb's table has in-frame clones only and misses some. V and J calls and clone size are as listed in that table; D and trimming were resolved from the DNA. Of around 470,000 clones in the sample, 89% were seen once.

This chain uses TRBV5-8 with TRBJ2-1, with 11 positions matching TRBD2. Sequenced: peripheral blood. The clonotype was recovered from a man younger than 30 with COVID-19, enrolled during active disease. The CDR3 nucleotides are TGTGCCAGCAGCTTGGGACTAGCGGGGTTCAATGAGCAGTTCTTC. This codes for CASSLGLAGFNEQFF.